Detailed here is one T cell receptor (beta chain). This clone was observed a single time. The target of this receptor is not known. Base-call qualities are not available, and no considerably larger clone is one nucleotide away. Library construction relied on the immunoSEQ multiplex PCR assay. For the multiplex PCR, a mixture combining 60 forward primers for TCR Vbeta segments and 13 reverse primers for TCR Jbeta segments was used. A multiplex PCR assay on genomic DNA amplified the CDR3 region of rearranged TCR beta genes. Amplified TCR beta libraries were sequenced as 87-base-pair reads on the Illumina HiSeq System. As for the authors' bioinformatics: In a later analysis, roughly 80 million unique TCR beta chains were counted across the roughly 670 repertoires, and approximately 9.9 million of these chains were shared by at least two donors. Raw reads were error-corrected and collapsed into unique sequences with a nearest-neighbor algorithm that merged closely related sequences to remove PCR and sequencing errors. Alignment of CDR3 sequences to IMGT reference sequences was used to assign V, D and J gene segments. For a sequence to be retained, at least a six-nucleotide match to both a V gene segment and a J gene segment was required. A rearrangement counted as productive if the CDR3 had no stop codons and remained in frame with V and J, and every other rearrangement counted as non-productive. CDR3 was defined according to IMGT convention as the region running from the second conserved V-encoded cysteine to the conserved J-encoded phenylalanine. The earlier analysis of about 620 of the donors excluded sequences that lacked an unambiguous match to a single V gene segment. An earlier analysis of about 600 of the donors called V segments functional above 56.7% productive rearrangements and segregating when the between-donor standard deviation exceeded 5%. A statistical classification framework was developed to diagnose cytomegalovirus status using the catalog of TCR beta chain sequences. A later analysis assigned V and J genes by comparing TCR nucleotide sequences with IMGT/GENE-DB human TR gene sequences. Using the TCRdist pipeline, a later analysis assigned CDR3 sequences along with most-parsimonious VDJ recombination scenarios. In a later analysis, each TCR beta chain was defined by its CDR3 amino acid sequence together with its V-gene family, and reads lacking a unique V-gene family were excluded. A later analysis removed several hundred highly shared, low-generation-probability nucleotide sequences to deal with suspected cross-contamination and a sequencing artifact. In a later analysis, a clonal expansion index for each public chain was calculated from normalized within-repertoire ranks of inferred template counts. A later analysis computed generation probabilities with a VDJ recombination model fitted to out-of-frame rearrangements, and checked the results against IGoR. In a later analysis, hypergeometric tests were used to score TCR-TCR, TCR-HLA and TCR-CMV co-occurrence, with a repertoire-size bias correction applied to TCR pairs. In a later analysis, false discovery rates were estimated by permuting HLA or CMV assignments 20 times. In a later analysis, co-occurring TCRs were grouped with DBSCAN, and TCRdist sequence similarity was added when clustering was performed within HLA-allele-positive subsets. Repertoires with fewer than 30,000 or more than 120,000 public chains, plus five repertoires with anomalous nucleotide sharing, were excluded from co-occurrence clustering. TCRdb holds this immuneACCESS table with in-frame rearrangements only. Some clones are missing; in checked studies, unresolved V genes explain under half, and the rest has no known cause. V and J calls and clone size are those listed in that table; D and trimming were worked out from the DNA. The sample has roughly 100,000 clones on record, approximately 79% of them singletons. 3% to 3.5% of the sample comes from the top ten.

The data originate from a study of cytomegalovirus exposure and HLA in healthy donors (TCRdb year 2017). About the investigation overall: An earlier analysis of some 600 of the donors reported approximately 280 Gb of sequence data and 117 million unique TCR beta sequences obtained from about 179 million T cells. Of the roughly 400 genotyped donors, approximately 81% were placed in the genetic ancestry cluster associated with self-reported Caucasian donors. Typing coverage differed by locus: A, B, C, DRB1 and DQB1 were typed in roughly 620-630 donors, DQA1 in roughly 500, DPA1 in 600 to 610, and DPB1 in 472. Both class I and class II loci were covered by HLA typing, at four-digit resolution. Genome-wide SNP genotypes for about 65% of the roughly 670 donors were used in a later genetic analysis, which treated that subset as a discovery cohort. A later analysis re-analyzed previously published TCR beta repertoires from roughly 690 donors and added high-resolution HLA genotyping to study TCR occurrence patterns. The later analysis used no new phenotypic data to find candidate immune exposures, relying instead on TCR beta sequences and their occurrence across donors. On average, 235,054 unique TCR beta nucleotide sequences were sequenced per donor among fewer than 500 genotyped donors of the cohort, with about 17% of those sequences being non-productive. To predict cytomegalovirus infection status, the study brought together high-throughput TCR immunosequencing, statistical association of individual TCRs with disease status, and machine learning. Every discovery cohort repertoire had been produced on one sequencing platform. Roughly 5 DR-DQ haplotypes were handled as single units for association and clustering because linkage in the cohort was strong. An early release that covered some 640 HLA-typed donors contained about 290 gigabases of sequencing data and around 80 million unique TCR sequences. Donor age, sex, ethnicity and CMV serostatus were compiled alongside the repertoire data. The study aimed to test whether signatures of past pathogen exposure could be identified by cataloging public T cell receptors. An earlier analysis of several hundred of the donors used high-throughput TCR beta sequencing to judge whether each TCR beta V gene segment behaved as functional or pseudogenic. The T cell repertoires of some 670 subjects were profiled by immunosequencing and related to cytomegalovirus serostatus. A separate validation cohort of approximately 130 different subjects was used in addition to the roughly 640-subject first cohort.

The cohort consisted of 666 healthy bone marrow donors. All cohort members were sampled while nominally healthy, although unrecorded immune exposures were likely present. The donor tested CMV seronegative and was one of the 352 seronegative cohort members. Each donor provided a peripheral blood sample, and peripheral blood mononuclear cells were used for TCR beta sequencing. Genomic DNA was extracted from the blood cell samples with the Qiagen DNeasy Blood Extraction Kit. General study outcomes and caveats: In a later analysis, HLA-associated TCR beta chains showed more clonal expansion and lower generation probabilities than non-associated chains that were equally common. The 87-base-pair reads could not distinguish some IMGT-functional V segments, including TRBV6-2 and TRBV6-3, so those segments were excluded. According to a later genetic analysis, donors in an Asian-associated ancestry cluster had fewer N-insertions in productive TCRs than the roughly 670-donor mean. Strong co-occurrence of HLA alleles, especially DR and DQ, made assigning TCR associations to individual alleles difficult. A further reported finding was that TCR beta sequences accurately predicted the HLA-A and HLA-B alleles for most subjects in the first cohort. A later analysis found that TCR association rates varied across HLA loci, with DRB1 alleles showing the most associated TCRs and HLA-C alleles the fewest. In both the original and validation cohorts, the classifier was reported to diagnose cytomegalovirus status with high specificity and sensitivity. In an earlier analysis of around 600 of the donors, most TCR beta V segments were observed in productive rearrangements about 87% or about 30% of the time, broadly matching IMGT annotations. For the cohort, immune exposure information was limited to CMV serostatus. The authors suggested that the approach could potentially be generalized to other disease states and immunological phenotypes. According to a later analysis, most CMV-associated TCR beta chains appeared to be HLA-restricted, and the HLA associations seemed to be driven largely by CMV exposure. Because some donors lacked HLA typing at each locus, the association tests relied only on the typed subset. According to a later analysis, parvovirus B19, influenza, CMV and Epstein-Barr virus appeared linked to several top co-occurrence clusters. At a false discovery rate of 0.05, a later analysis linked around 15,000 TCR beta sequences to specific HLA alleles. A cluster of highly shared sequence variants was judged likely to represent a technical artifact of the sequencing pipeline. Linkage disequilibrium might explain the correlated functional status among segregating V segments, but an unknown experimental factor could not be ruled out. Only TCR beta chains were sequenced in this cohort, and the absence of alpha or paired-chain data limited detectable features. Because counts were too low, roughly 17 rarely observed V segments, including chromosome 9 orphons, were left out of the earlier analysis of some 640 of the donors. Most TCR sequences were seen in very few donors, while some public TCRs were found in many individuals. Roughly uniform sequencing depth across donors was assumed in presence/absence analyses, although this assumption may not hold. The study listed approximately 150 TCR beta chains as associated with cytomegalovirus. In vitro tests confirmed that a few of the cytomegalovirus-associated TCR beta chains recognize cytomegalovirus antigens. A later genetic analysis associated a missense DCLRE1C variant with V-gene and J-gene trimming of TCR beta chains, and an independent cohort replicated the association.

V has 6 bases trimmed and J has 7 bases trimmed; junction bases matching no gene number 10. The CDR3 starts with the cysteine, ends with the phenylalanine, and has 14 residues. Of all the DNA, just the CDR3 is kept, 42 bases in frame from base 1. The germline V gene gives CDR1 as SGHRS and CDR2 as YFSETQ. The sample was PBMCs. The sequence links TRBV5-1 to TRBJ2-7; the central 10 bases match TRBD2. The receptor's source is a woman between 40 and 55 years old in good health and CMV-seronegative. The nucleotide sequence reads as follows: TGCGCCAGCACCCCTCTAGCGGGAGAGGGTGAGCAGTACTTC. Its protein is CASTPLAGEGEQYF.